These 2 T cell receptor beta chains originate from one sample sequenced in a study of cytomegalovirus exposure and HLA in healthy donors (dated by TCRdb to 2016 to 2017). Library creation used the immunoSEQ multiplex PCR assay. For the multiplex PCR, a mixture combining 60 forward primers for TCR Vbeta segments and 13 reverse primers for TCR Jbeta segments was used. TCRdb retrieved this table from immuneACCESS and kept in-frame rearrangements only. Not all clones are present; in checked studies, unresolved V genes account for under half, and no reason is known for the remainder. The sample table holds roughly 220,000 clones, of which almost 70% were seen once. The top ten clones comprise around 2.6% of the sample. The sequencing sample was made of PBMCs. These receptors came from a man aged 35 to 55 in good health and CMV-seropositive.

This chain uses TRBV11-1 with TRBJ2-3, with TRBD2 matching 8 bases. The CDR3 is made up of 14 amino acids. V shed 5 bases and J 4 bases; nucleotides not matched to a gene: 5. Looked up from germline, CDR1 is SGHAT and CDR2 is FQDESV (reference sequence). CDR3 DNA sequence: TGTGCCAGCAGCCCCGGACTAGCCTCAGATACGCAGTATTTT. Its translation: CASSPGLASDTQYF.

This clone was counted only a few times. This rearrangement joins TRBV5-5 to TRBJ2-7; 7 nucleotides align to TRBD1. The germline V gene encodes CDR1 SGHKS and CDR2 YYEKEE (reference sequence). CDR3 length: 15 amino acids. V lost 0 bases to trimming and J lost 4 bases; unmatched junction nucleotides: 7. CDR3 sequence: CASSLGTGGLYEQYF. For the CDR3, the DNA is TGTGCCAGCAGCTTGGGGACAGGCGGTCTTTACGAGCAGTACTTC. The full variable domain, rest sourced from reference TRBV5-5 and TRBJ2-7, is DAGVTQSPTHLIKTRGQQVTLRCSPISGHKSVSWYQQVLGQGPQFIFQYYEKEERGRGNFPDRFSARQFPNYSSELNVNALLLGDSALYLCASSLGTGGLYEQYFGPGTRLTVT.